This T cell receptor (beta chain) was identified in a study of shared clonotypes between healthy human individuals. Without sorting, samples used 75 million to 100 million PBMCs for genomic DNA. TCRdb's copy holds only in-frame clones and misses some; the assay was immunoSEQ multiplex PCR. The table lists about 490,000 clones, around 73% of them singletons. The sample was PBMCs. This sequence originates from a woman between 40 and 55 years old in good health. Some clones in this sample may be carry-over from other donors' samples.

CDR3 nucleotides: TGTGCCAGCAGCCCGGGGTTCGATCAGCCCCAGCATTTT. Its protein product is CASSPGFDQPQHF. The genes are TRBV7-6 and TRBJ1-5; D gene unclear. V was clipped by 5 bases and J by 5 bases, with 10 bases between them. In germline, CDR1 is SGHVS, CDR2 FNYEAQ. This CDR3 comprises 13 residues.